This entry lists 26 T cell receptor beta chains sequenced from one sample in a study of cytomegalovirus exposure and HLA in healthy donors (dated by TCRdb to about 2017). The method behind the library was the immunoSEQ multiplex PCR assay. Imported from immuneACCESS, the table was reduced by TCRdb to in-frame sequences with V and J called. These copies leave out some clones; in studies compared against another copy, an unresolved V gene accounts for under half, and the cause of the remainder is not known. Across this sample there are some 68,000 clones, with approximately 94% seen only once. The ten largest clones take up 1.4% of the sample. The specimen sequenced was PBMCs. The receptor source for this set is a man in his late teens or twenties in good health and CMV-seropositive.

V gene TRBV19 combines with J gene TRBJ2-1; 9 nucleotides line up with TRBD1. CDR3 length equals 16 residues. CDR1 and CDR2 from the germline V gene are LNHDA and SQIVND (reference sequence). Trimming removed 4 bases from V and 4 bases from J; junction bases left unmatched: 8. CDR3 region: CASSKDRGFGYNEQFF. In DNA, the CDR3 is TGTGCCAGTAGTAAGGACAGGGGCTTCGGATACAATGAGCAGTTCTTC.

CDR3 region: CASSILGTGTDEKLFF. CDR3 nucleotides: TGTGCCAGTAGTATTTTAGGGACAGGGACAGATGAAAAACTGTTTTTT. The chain recombines TRBV19 with TRBJ1-4, with 9 positions matching TRBD1. The germline V gene encodes CDR1 LNHDA and CDR2 SQIVND (reference sequence). V lost 3 bases, J lost 6 bases, and 8 bases stayed unmatched. The CDR3 length is 16 residues.

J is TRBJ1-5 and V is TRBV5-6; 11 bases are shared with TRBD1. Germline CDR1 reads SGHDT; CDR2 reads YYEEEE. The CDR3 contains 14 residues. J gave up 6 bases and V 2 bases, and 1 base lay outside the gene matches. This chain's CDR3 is CASSFGTGGQPQHF. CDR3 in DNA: TGTGCCAGCAGCTTTGGGACAGGGGGTCAGCCCCAGCATTTT.

For the CDR3, the DNA is TGTGCCAGCAGCTTAAAGTTTCCGAGCTCCTATAATTCACCCCTCCACTTT. The encoded protein is CASSLKFPSSYNSPLHF. The V and J genes are TRBV7-2 and TRBJ1-6; D is unclear. Germline assignment: CDR1 SGHTA and CDR2 FQGNSA. The V end was cut by 2 bases, the J end by 0 bases, with 11 bases between. There are 17 residues in the CDR3.

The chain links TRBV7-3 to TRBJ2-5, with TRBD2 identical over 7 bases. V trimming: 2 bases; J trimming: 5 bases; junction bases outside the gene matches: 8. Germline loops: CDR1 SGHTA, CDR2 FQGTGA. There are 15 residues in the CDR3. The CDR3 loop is CASSLSGGGRETQYF. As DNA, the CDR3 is TGTGCCAGCAGCTTATCTGGCGGGGGACGGGAGACCCAGTACTTC.

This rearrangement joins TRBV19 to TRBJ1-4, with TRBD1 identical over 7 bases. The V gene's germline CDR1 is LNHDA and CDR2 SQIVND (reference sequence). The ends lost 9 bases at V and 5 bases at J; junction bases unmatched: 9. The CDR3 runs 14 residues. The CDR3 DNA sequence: TGTGCCAGCTCCGTACAGGGGTTGAATGAAAAACTGTTTTTT. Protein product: CASSVQGLNEKLFF. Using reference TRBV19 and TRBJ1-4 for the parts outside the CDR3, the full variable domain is DGGITQSPKYLFRKEGQNVTLSCEQNLNHDAMYWYRQDPGQGLRLIYYSQIVNDFQKGDIAEGYSVSREKKESFPLTVTSAQKNPTAFYLCASSVQGLNEKLFFGSGTQLSVL.

The DNA of the CDR3 is TGTGCCAGCAGTGAATTGGGGAGTACTGAAGCTTTCTTT. Translating it yields CASSELGSTEAFF. V gene TRBV2 combines with J gene TRBJ1-1, with D unclear. The CDR3 totals 13 residues. V lost 2 bases, J lost 5 bases, and 9 bases lay in between. From germline, CDR1 is SNHLY and CDR2 FYNNEI.

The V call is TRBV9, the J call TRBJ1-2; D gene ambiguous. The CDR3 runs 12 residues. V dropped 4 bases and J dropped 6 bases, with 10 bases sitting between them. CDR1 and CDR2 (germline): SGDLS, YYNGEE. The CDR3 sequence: CASSPARNGYTF. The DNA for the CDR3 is TGTGCCAGCAGCCCCGCGCGGAATGGCTACACCTTC.

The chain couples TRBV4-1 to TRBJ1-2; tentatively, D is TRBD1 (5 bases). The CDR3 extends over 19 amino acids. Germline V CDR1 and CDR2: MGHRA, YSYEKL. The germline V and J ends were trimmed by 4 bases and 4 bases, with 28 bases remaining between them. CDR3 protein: CASSRAGRPNMGSSYGYTF. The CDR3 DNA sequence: TGCGCCAGCAGCCGGGCAGGGCGTCCTAACATGGGGTCAAGCTATGGCTACACCTTC.

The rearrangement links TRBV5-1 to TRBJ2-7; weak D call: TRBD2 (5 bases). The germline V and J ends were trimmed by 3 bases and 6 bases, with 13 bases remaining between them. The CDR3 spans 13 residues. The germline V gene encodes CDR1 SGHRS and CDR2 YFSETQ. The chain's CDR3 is CASSSVSAGEQYF. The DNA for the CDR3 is TGCGCCAGCAGCTCCGTCTCGGCGGGCGAGCAGTACTTC.

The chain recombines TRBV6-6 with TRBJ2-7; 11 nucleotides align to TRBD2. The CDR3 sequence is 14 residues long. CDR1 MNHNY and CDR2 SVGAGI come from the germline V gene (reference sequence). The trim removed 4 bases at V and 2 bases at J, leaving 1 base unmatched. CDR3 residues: CASSFSGGAYEQYF. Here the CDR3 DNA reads TGTGCCAGCAGTTTTAGCGGGGGGGCCTACGAGCAGTACTTC.

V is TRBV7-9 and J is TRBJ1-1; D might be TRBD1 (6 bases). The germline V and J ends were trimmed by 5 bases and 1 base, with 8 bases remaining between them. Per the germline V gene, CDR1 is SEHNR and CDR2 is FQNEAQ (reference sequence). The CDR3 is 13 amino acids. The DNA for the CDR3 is TGTGCCAGCAGCACGACAGGGAACACTGAAGCTTTCTTT. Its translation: CASSTTGNTEAFF.

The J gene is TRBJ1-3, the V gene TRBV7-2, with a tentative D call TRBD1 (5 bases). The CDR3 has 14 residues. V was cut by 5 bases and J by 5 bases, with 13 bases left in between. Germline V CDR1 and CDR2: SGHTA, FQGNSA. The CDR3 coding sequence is TGTGCCAGCAGCCCCGGGGACTACCGAAACACCATATATTTT. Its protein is CASSPGDYRNTIYF.

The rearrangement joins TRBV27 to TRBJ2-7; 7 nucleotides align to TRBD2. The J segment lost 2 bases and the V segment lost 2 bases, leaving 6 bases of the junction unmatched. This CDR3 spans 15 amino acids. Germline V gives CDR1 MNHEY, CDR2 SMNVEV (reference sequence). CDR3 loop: CASSLRTGGTYEQYF. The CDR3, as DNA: TGTGCCAGCAGTTTAAGGACGGGGGGTACCTACGAGCAGTACTTC.

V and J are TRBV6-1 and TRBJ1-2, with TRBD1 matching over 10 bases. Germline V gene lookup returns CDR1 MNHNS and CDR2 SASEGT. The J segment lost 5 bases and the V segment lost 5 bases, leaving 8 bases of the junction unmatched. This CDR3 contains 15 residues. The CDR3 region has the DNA TGTGCCAGCAGTTTATCCGGGACAGGGGAGTATGGCTACACCTTC. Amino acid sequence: CASSLSGTGEYGYTF.

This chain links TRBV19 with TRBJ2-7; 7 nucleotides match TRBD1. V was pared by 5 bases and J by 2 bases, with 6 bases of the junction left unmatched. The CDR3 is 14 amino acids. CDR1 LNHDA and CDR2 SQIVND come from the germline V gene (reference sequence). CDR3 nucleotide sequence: TGTGCCAGTAGTCTTACAGGGGTCCCCTACGAGCAGTACTTC. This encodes CASSLTGVPYEQYF.

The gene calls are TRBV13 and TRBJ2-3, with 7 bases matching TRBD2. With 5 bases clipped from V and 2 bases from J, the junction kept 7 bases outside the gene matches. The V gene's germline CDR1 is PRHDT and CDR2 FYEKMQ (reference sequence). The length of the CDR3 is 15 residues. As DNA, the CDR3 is TGTGCCAGCAGCCCCGGGACTAAACCCACAGATACGCAGTATTTT. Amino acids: CASSPGTKPTDTQYF.

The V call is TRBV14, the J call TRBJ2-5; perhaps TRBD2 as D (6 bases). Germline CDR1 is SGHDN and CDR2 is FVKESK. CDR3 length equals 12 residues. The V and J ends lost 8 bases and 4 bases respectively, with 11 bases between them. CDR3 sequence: CASAQGGETQYF. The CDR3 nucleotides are TGTGCCAGCGCCCAGGGAGGAGAGACCCAGTACTTC. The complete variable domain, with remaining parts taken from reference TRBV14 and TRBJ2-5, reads EAGVTQFPSHSVIEKGQTVTLRCDPISGHDNLYWYRRVMGKEIKFLLHFVKESKQDESGMPNNRFLAERTGGTYSTLKVQPAELEDSGVYFCASAQGGETQYFGPGTRLLVL.

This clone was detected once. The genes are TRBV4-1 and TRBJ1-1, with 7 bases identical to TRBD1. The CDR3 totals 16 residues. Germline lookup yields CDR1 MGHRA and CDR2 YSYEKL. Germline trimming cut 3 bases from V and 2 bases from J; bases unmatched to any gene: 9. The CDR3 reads CASSQVRTGSNTEAFF. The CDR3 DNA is TGCGCCAGCAGCCAGGTCAGGACAGGTTCCAACACTGAAGCTTTCTTT.

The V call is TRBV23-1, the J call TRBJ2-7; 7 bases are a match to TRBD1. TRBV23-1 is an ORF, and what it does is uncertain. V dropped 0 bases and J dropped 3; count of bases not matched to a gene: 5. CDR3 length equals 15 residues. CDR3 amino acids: CASSQSFRDSYEQYF. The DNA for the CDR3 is TGCGCCAGCAGTCAATCCTTCCGGGACAGCTACGAGCAGTACTTC.

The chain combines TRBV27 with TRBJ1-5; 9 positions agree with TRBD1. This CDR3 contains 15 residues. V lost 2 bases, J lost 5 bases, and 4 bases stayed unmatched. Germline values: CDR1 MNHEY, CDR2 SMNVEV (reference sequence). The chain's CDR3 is CASSLRTGEDQPQHF. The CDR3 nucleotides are TGTGCCAGCAGTTTAAGGACAGGGGAGGATCAGCCCCAGCATTTT.

The CDR3: CASTSKNSYTEAFF. Here the CDR3 DNA reads TGTGCCAGCACCTCCAAAAACAGTTACACTGAAGCTTTCTTT. The genes are TRBV27 and TRBJ1-1, with D unresolved. V shed 7 bases and J shed 3 bases, with 15 bases lying between them. The length of the CDR3 is 14 residues. Per germline, CDR1 MNHEY and CDR2 SMNVEV (reference sequence).

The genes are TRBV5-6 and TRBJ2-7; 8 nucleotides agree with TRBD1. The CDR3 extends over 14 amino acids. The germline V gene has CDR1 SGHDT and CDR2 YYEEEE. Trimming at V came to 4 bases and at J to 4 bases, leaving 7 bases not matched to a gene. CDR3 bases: TGTGCCAGCAGCCACGGGACAGGTGATTACGAGCAGTACTTC. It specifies CASSHGTGDYEQYF.

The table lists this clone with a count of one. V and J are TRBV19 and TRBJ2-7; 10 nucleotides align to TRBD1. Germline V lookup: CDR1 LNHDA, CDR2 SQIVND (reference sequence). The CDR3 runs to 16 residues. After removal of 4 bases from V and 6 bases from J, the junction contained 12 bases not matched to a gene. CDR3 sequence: CASSNRAGQGMGEQYF. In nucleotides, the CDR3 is TGTGCCAGTAGTAATCGAGCGGGACAGGGGATGGGCGAGCAGTACTTC.

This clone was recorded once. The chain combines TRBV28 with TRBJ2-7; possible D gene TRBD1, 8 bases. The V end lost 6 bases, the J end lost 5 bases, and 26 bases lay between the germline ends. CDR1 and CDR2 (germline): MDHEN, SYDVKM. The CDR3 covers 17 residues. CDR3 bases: TGTGCCAGCAGAAGACAGGGGATTGGCAGGGGGAGGGACGAGCAGTACTTC. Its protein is CASRRQGIGRGRDEQYF.

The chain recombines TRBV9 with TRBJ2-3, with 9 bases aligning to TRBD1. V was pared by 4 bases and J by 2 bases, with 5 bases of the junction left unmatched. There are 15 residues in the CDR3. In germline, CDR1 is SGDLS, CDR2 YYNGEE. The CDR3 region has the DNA TGTGCCAGCAGCCAAGGGACAGGGAACACAGATACGCAGTATTTT. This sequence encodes CASSQGTGNTDTQYF.